This T cell receptor beta chain was recorded in a study of shared clonotypes between healthy human individuals. Study-level points and caveats: Estimated richness was generally greater in naive than memory subsets. Despite large depth, sorted-subset datasets appeared incompletely sequenced.

On this clone itself: The antigen remains unidentified.

Trimming shortened V by 5 bases and J by 2 bases, and 15 bases separated the two germline ends. Germline-derived CDR1 and CDR2 are KGHSH and LQKENI. The CDR3 totals 15 residues. Over several immunoSEQ plates, each subset's genomic DNA was distributed in even portions. TCRdb's copy holds only in-frame clones and misses some; the assay was immunoSEQ multiplex PCR. The profile shows millions of clones, approximately 90% of them singletons. The rearrangement uses TRBV18 and TRBJ2-5, with D maybe TRBD2 (7 bases). This sequence originates from a man between 18 and 29 years old in good health. Sequencing was carried out using naive CD4+ T cells sorted from blood. Subset in this sample: CD45RA+ positively selected. CDR3 nucleotides: TGTGCCAGCTCAGGGATGGCGGGGGCTCAAGAGACCCAGTACTTC. Translating gives CASSGMAGAQETQYF. The variable domain in full, with the rest retrieved from reference TRBV18 and TRBJ2-5, is NAGVMQNPRHLVRRRGQEARLRCSPMKGHSHVYWYRQLPEEGLKFMVYLQKENIIDESGMPKERFSAEFPKEGPSILRIQQVVRGDSAAYFCASSGMAGAQETQYFGPGTRLLVL.